This TCR beta chain was sequenced in a study of cytomegalovirus exposure and HLA in healthy donors. Comments on this clone: Antigen specificity is unknown.

60 Vbeta and 13 Jbeta primers were used in PCR. The repertoire was sequenced with immunoSEQ multiplex PCR; TCRdb's copy has only in-frame clones and lacks some. The sample gives over 150,000 clones, roughly 80% of which show up once; 0.5% to 0.8% is in the top ten. The CDR3 runs to 12 residues. Per germline, CDR1 SNHLY and CDR2 FYNNEI. V was cut by 11 bases and J by 1 base, with 12 bases left in between. Study conclusions and caveats: The records held CMV serostatus as the only immune exposure information.

The specimen was PBMCs. The J gene is TRBJ2-7, the V gene TRBV2, with no clear D. This sequence originates from a boy younger than 18 in good health and CMV-seronegative. The CDR3 DNA is TGTGCCGGCTGTGACTCTTCCTACGAGCAGTACTTC. The encoded protein is CAGCDSSYEQYF.